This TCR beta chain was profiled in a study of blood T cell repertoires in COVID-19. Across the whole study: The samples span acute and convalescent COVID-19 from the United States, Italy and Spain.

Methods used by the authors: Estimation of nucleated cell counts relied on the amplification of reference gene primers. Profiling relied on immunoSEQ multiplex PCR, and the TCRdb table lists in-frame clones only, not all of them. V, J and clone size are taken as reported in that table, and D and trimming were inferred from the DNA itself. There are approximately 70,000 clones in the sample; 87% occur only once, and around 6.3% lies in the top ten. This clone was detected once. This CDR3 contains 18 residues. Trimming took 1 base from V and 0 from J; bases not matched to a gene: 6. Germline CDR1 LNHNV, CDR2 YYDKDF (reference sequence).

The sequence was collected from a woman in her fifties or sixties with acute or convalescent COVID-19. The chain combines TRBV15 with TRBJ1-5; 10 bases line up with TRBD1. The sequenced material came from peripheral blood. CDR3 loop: CATSRAKTGGGSNQPQHF. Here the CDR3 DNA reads TGTGCCACCAGCAGAGCAAAGACAGGGGGCGGTAGCAATCAGCCCCAGCATTTT. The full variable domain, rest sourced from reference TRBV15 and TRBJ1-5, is DAMVIQNPRYQVTQFGKPVTLSCSQTLNHNVMYWYQQKSSQAPKLLFHYYDKDFNNEADTPDNFQSRRPNTSFCFLDIRSPGLGDTAMYLCATSRAKTGGGSNQPQHFGDGTRLSIL.